The 14 T cell receptor beta chains listed next were all sequenced from one sample in a study of T cell changes during pregnancy in multiple sclerosis. Assay: immunoSEQ multiplex PCR; the TCRdb copy retains only in-frame clones and omits some. The table includes tens of thousands of clones, 93% detected once. The sequences come from peripheral blood, collected after pregnancy. All receptors come from a female donor with multiple sclerosis, enrolled in a pregnancy study.

The V and J genes are TRBV6-1 and TRBJ1-3; D unresolved. Trimming left V 1 base short and J 15 bases short, with 10 bases between. Germline CDR1 is MNHNS and CDR2 is SASEGT. There are 11 residues in the CDR3. Here the CDR3 reads CASSEERPPYF. As DNA, the CDR3 is TGTGCCAGCAGTGAAGAGCGGCCCCCATATTTT.

A single count supports this clone. The V call is TRBV5-1, the J call TRBJ1-2, with D possibly being TRBD1 (6 bases). Per germline, CDR1 SGHRS and CDR2 YFSETQ. This CDR3 has 15 amino acids. V shed 4 bases and J shed 6 bases, with 19 bases lying between them. For the CDR3, the DNA is TGCGCCAGCAGCCTAAGTTCGGGGGGGGCGAATGGCTACACCTTC. As protein: CASSLSSGGANGYTF.

The V and J genes are TRBV5-4 and TRBJ2-7; maybe TRBD1 (6 bases). The V gene's germline CDR1 is SGHNT and CDR2 YYREEE (reference sequence). The CDR3 is 13 residues long. Trimming took off 4 bases at V and 3 bases at J, with 11 bases between the two ends. CDR3 in DNA: TGTGCCAGCAGCCGGGACATGAACTACGAGCAGTACTTC. Protein product: CASSRDMNYEQYF.

In this sample, this clone turned up once. V and J are TRBV7-8 and TRBJ2-5; 9 bases align to TRBD2. This CDR3 is 15 amino acids long. The V gene end was trimmed by 5 bases and the J gene end by 2 bases; junction bases not matched to a gene: 6. Germline values: CDR1 SGHVS, CDR2 FQNEAQ. The CDR3 DNA reads TGTGCCAGCAGCCCCCTAGCGGGAAGGCAAGAGACCCAGTACTTC. It codes for CASSPLAGRQETQYF.

This clone was recorded only once. CDR3 loop: CASRHTSVDTQYF. In nucleotides, the CDR3 is TGTGCCAGCAGACACACTAGTGTTGATACGCAGTATTTT. The V and J genes are TRBV11-3 and TRBJ2-3, with D tentatively TRBD2 (5 bases). Germline V gene lookup returns CDR1 SGHNT and CDR2 YENEEA. With 6 bases removed from V and 6 bases from J, the gap between germline ends came to 13 bases. This CDR3 region has 13 residues. The full variable domain, its missing parts supplied by reference TRBV11-3 and TRBJ2-3, is EAGVVQSPRYKIIEKKQPVAFWCNPISGHNTLYWYLQNLGQGPELLIRYENEEAVDDSQLPKDRFSAERLKGVDSTLKIQPAELGDSAVYLCASRHTSVDTQYFGPGTRLTVL.

This sequence joins TRBV5-4 and TRBJ2-1; D gene ambiguous. CDR3 length equals 13 residues. Germline V gene sequence: CDR1 SGHNT, CDR2 YYREEE (reference sequence). The V gene lost 2 bases and the J gene lost 7 bases, with 10 bases spanning the gap. CDR3 in amino acids: CASSFEQLNEQFF. CDR3 bases: TGTGCCAGCAGCTTCGAGCAATTGAATGAGCAGTTCTTC.

This rearrangement joins TRBV7-3 to TRBJ2-3, with 9 nucleotides matching TRBD1. Per germline, CDR1 SGHTA and CDR2 FQGTGA. J gave up 0 bases and V 0 bases, and 7 bases lay outside the gene matches. The CDR3 spans 18 residues. The CDR3: CASSLTGTGSSSTDTQYF. CDR3 in DNA: TGTGCCAGCAGCTTAACAGGGACAGGGAGTTCTAGCACAGATACGCAGTATTTT.

V and J are TRBV4-2 and TRBJ1-4, with D hard to call. CDR1 is LGHNA and CDR2 is YNFKEQ in the germline V gene. V lost 3 bases and J lost 5, with 10 bases in between. This CDR3 spans 14 amino acids. As DNA, the CDR3 is TGTGCCAGCAGCCAGGCCAGGAGGAATGAAAAACTGTTTTTT. This sequence encodes CASSQARRNEKLFF.

The chain employs TRBV7-9 and TRBJ2-5; D might be TRBD1 (6 bases). Germline CDR1 is SEHNR and CDR2 is FQNEAQ (reference sequence). The V and J ends lost 2 bases and 1 base respectively, with 8 bases between them. This CDR3 is built from 14 residues. The CDR3 protein is CASSLSGVQETQYF. CDR3 DNA: TGTGCCAGCAGCTTATCAGGGGTCCAAGAGACCCAGTACTTC.

The chain carries TRBV18 and TRBJ2-7; D possibly corresponds to TRBD2 (6 bases). The CDR3 loop spans 14 amino acids. The V gene lost 3 bases and the J gene lost 0 bases, with 9 bases spanning the gap. Germline V gives CDR1 KGHSH, CDR2 LQKENI. The DNA of the CDR3 is TGTGCCAGCTCACCCCGGGAGAGCTCCTACGAGCAGTACTTC. Translating gives CASSPRESSYEQYF. Filled out from reference TRBV18 and TRBJ2-7, the complete variable domain reads NAGVMQNPRHLVRRRGQEARLRCSPMKGHSHVYWYRQLPEEGLKFMVYLQKENIIDESGMPKERFSAEFPKEGPSILRIQQVVRGDSAAYFCASSPRESSYEQYFGPGTRLTVT.

The CDR3 loop is CASSSNSGRRDEQFF. CDR3 sequence (DNA): TGTGCCAGCAGCTCCAATAGCGGGAGACGCGATGAGCAGTTCTTC. The V and J genes are TRBV6-6 and TRBJ2-1; 9 bases map to TRBD2. CDR3 length: 15 residues. Germline CDR1 MNHNY, CDR2 SVGAGI (reference sequence). Trimming removed 6 bases from V and 8 bases from J; junction bases left unmatched: 11.

This clone has just one count. This chain links TRBV2 with TRBJ1-3, with D maybe TRBD1 (6 bases). V lost 2 bases, J lost 4 bases, and 15 bases lay in between. Germline CDR1 SNHLY, CDR2 FYNNEI. This CDR3 spans 16 amino acids. The CDR3 here is CASSESRPGTGNTIYF. As DNA, the CDR3 is TGTGCCAGCAGTGAATCCCGGCCAGGGACAGGAAACACCATATATTTT.

The V gene is TRBV5-4, the J gene TRBJ1-1; 7 nucleotides agree with TRBD1. CDR1 is SGHNT, CDR2 YYREEE, per germline (reference sequence). V dropped 4 bases and J dropped 0; count of bases not matched to a gene: 3. This CDR3 is built from 14 residues. This CDR3 is CASSGDRVNTEAFF. DNA of the CDR3: TGTGCCAGCAGCGGAGACAGGGTGAACACTGAAGCTTTCTTT.

The chain employs TRBV11-2 and TRBJ2-1; a possible D gene is TRBD1 (6 bases). Trimming removed 0 bases at V and 2 bases at J, with 14 bases between. The CDR3 covers 17 residues. Germline CDR1 is SGHAT and CDR2 is FQNNGV. CDR3: CASSLDQGRPPYNEQFF. CDR3 sequence (DNA): TGTGCCAGCAGCTTAGATCAGGGGCGACCCCCCTACAATGAGCAGTTCTTC.